A single T cell receptor beta chain is shown here with its context. The table lists this clonotype with a few counts. Its antigen specificity is not known. No base quality values were provided; no much bigger clone lies one nucleotide off. The sample is drawn from a study of response to subunit inactivated influenza vaccine (dated by TCRdb to 2016 to 2018). A note on the overall study: The study used deep quantitative T cell receptor repertoire profiling to track responses to a trivalent subunit inactivated influenza vaccine.

Trimming takes 1 base off V and 0 bases off J; junction bases not matched to a gene: 15. The CDR3 contains 19 residues, cysteine and phenylalanine counted. Only CDR3 DNA is held: 57 bases, read in frame from base 1. Taken from the germline V gene (reference sequence), the CDR1 and CDR2 loops are DFQATT and SNEGSKA. Library preparation used RT-PCR. Instrument used: Illumina HiSeq 2500. TCRdb passed the public sequencing reads through fastp at Q25 and MiXCR, retaining productive beta sequences. Each entry is one CDR3 protein sequence, shown with its most common DNA and genes. The sample data list approximately 520,000 distinct CDR3 sequences, and about 15% of these were observed just once. The leading ten clones occupy 3% of the sample. Overall results and qualifications from the work: The authors proposed that each seasonal influenza vaccination may bring in only a limited number of new T cells.

The chain joins TRBV20-1 to TRBJ2-1; TRBD2 aligns with 7 central bases. The specimen was CD4+ T cells sorted from PBMCs, collected 23 months after vaccination. This TCR was recovered from a man aged 45 to 70 who received an inactivated influenza vaccine. Donor details come from another sample of the same person, matched by shared clones. Here is the DNA: TGCAGTGCTAGAGGCCTGCCGGGACTAACAAAGAGCTCCTACAATGAGCAGTTCTTC. It translates to CSARGLPGLTKSSYNEQFF.